This entry describes one TCR beta chain. In the study's own analysis: Reference gene primer amplification gave estimated nucleated cell counts. Sequencing used immunoSEQ multiplex PCR; TCRdb keeps in-frame clones, though not all of them. That table supplies the V and J calls and clone size; D and trimming were determined from the DNA. The sample has around 230,000 clones; 85% are singletons. Germline lookup yields CDR1 SNHLY and CDR2 FYNNEI. J was trimmed by 2 bases and V by 6 bases; bases with no gene match: 10. The CDR3 extends over 17 amino acids. This sample stems from a study of blood T cell repertoires in COVID-19. The overall study: Acute and convalescent COVID-19 samples came from the United States, Italy and Spain. T cells, B-cell-depleted T cells, or PBMCs provided the cDNA or gDNA that served as material.

The chain combines TRBV2 with TRBJ1-5; 10 bases map to TRBD1. The source is a man aged 50 or older with COVID-19, enrolled during active disease. Input material: peripheral blood. The CDR3: CASRTGTGVSGNQPQHF. CDR3 in DNA: TGTGCCAGCAGAACCGGGACAGGGGTTTCGGGCAATCAGCCCCAGCATTTT.